This T cell receptor beta chain was retrieved from a study of blood T cells in healthy people across ages. The study, taken as a whole, reports: Conclusively comparing naive with antigen-experienced cells was impossible with unsorted PBMCs.

The table lists this clonotype with a few counts. What it binds is not known. Collection of 9 to 10 milliliters of peripheral blood was performed for each donor. CDR1 is WSHSY, CDR2 SAAADI, per germline. V lost 6 bases, J lost 13 bases, and 13 bases lay in between. The CDR3 runs 12 residues. With a J-beta primer mix and a sample-barcoded 5' primer, a second PCR ran 7 to 11 cycles. The authors tagged each cDNA molecule using a template-switch adaptor with 12 random nucleotides. Sequencing yielded, for each sample, at least 3 million paired-end reads carrying CDR3. One entry per CDR3 protein results from TCRdb running MiXCR on the 5' RACE reads. The repertoire holds more than 700,000 distinct CDR3 sequences, with about 53% as singletons.

Sequenced sample: blood. This rearrangement joins TRBV10-2 to TRBJ1-6; possibly TRBD1 for D (5 bases). This TCR was recovered from a man aged 80 or over in good health. The CDR3 loop is CASRRPGSPLHF. The CDR3 bases are TGCGCCAGCAGACGACCAGGGTCGCCCCTCCACTTT.